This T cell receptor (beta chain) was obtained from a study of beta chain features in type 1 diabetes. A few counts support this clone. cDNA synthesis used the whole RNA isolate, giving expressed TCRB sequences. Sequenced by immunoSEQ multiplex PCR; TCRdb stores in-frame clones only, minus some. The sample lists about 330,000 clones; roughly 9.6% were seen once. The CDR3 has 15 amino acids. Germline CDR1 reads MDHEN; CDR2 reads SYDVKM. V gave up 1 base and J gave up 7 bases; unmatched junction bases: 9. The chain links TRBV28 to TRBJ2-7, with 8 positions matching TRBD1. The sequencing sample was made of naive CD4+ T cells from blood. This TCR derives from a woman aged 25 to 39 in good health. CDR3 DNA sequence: TGTGCCAGCAGTTTATTAAGGGCAGGGGGCTGGGAGCAGTACTTC. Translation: CASSLLRAGGWEQYF.